Listed here are 14 T cell receptor beta chains from one sample, sequenced in a study of T cells in Graves' hyperthyroidism and ophthalmopathy. Amplification yielded TCR beta CDR3 regions, with RNA transcripts as the source. The HTBI set primed first-round TCR CDR3 RT-PCR. One entry per CDR3 protein results from TCRdb running MiXCR on the multiplex PCR reads. The sample has roughly 630,000 distinct CDR3 sequences, about a sixth seen once. Sequencing was performed on blood. The receptors were sampled from a woman under 40 with Graves' hyperthyroidism.

This clonotype was counted at least ten times. V is TRBV7-6 and J is TRBJ2-7, with unresolved D. Trimming stripped 2 bases from V and 2 bases from J, with 7 bases between. This CDR3 has 13 residues. Germline CDR1 reads SGHVS; CDR2 reads FNYEAQ. In DNA, the CDR3 is TGTGCCAGCAGCTTAAGAGAGACCTACGAGCAGTACTTC. Translated, it gives CASSLRETYEQYF.

This clonotype has at least ten counts. The rearrangement links TRBV6-1 to TRBJ2-1; the D gene is possibly TRBD2 (6 bases). Trimming took 1 base from V and 0 from J, leaving 19 bases between them. CDR3 length: 19 residues. Germline V gene lookup returns CDR1 MNHNS and CDR2 SASEGT. CDR3 amino acids: CASSEVLGRDLSSYNEQFF. The DNA for the CDR3 is TGTGCCAGCAGTGAAGTACTTGGGCGGGATCTGAGCTCCTACAATGAGCAGTTCTTC.

This clonotype was recorded at least ten times. This chain connects TRBV11-2 to TRBJ2-6; D unresolved. The CDR3 is 16 residues long. V was clipped by 5 bases and J by 0 bases, with 11 bases between them. Per the germline V gene, CDR1 is SGHAT and CDR2 is FQNNGV. CDR3 in DNA: TGTGCCAGCAGCGGCCTGAGTAACTCTGGGGCCAACGTCCTGACTTTC. It yields the protein CASSGLSNSGANVLTF.

The rearrangement uses TRBV20-1 and TRBJ1-2, with 8 bases fitting TRBD1. Germline V lookup: CDR1 DFQATT, CDR2 SNEGSKA (reference sequence). The V gene end was trimmed by 4 bases and the J gene end by 2 bases; junction bases not matched to a gene: 0. This CDR3 comprises 12 residues. For the CDR3, the DNA is TGCAGTGCTAACAGGGGGAACTATGGCTACACCTTC. This gives the protein CSANRGNYGYTF.

This clonotype was recorded at least ten times. The chain links TRBV5-1 to TRBJ2-7, with D possibly being TRBD2 (6 bases). The CDR3 runs 15 residues. Germline V lookup: CDR1 SGHRS, CDR2 YFSETQ. V lost 0 bases and J 3 bases, leaving 13 bases between the germline ends. Here the CDR3 reads CASSLASGLSYEQYF. The CDR3 nucleotides are TGCGCCAGCAGCTTGGCCTCGGGACTGAGCTACGAGCAGTACTTC.

At least ten counts were recorded for this clonotype. This chain connects TRBV29-1 to TRBJ2-3; D is ambiguous. V dropped 4 bases and J dropped 1 base, with 3 bases sitting between them. The germline V gene has CDR1 SQVTM and CDR2 ANQGSEA. The CDR3 runs to 11 residues. This CDR3 reads CSVVGTDTQYF. The CDR3 DNA follows: TGCAGCGTTGTGGGCACAGATACGCAGTATTTT.

There are many counts of this clonotype. In DNA, the CDR3 is TGTGCCTGGAGTGGAGGGACCGCTGGAAACACCATATATTTT. Its translation: CAWSGGTAGNTIYF. This chain links TRBV30 with TRBJ1-3, with a tentative D call TRBD1 (5 bases). The germline V and J ends were trimmed by 1 base and 2 bases, with 9 bases remaining between them. CDR3 length: 14 amino acids. Germline V gene sequence: CDR1 GTSNPN, CDR2 SVGIG (reference sequence).

On this clonotype itself: In this CDR3 the conserved last residue, phenylalanine or tryptophan, is missing, so a read error is likely. CDR3 protein: CASRGLAVYNEQFL. The CDR3 region has the DNA TGCGCCAGCAGAGGACTAGCGGTTTACAATGAGCAGTTCCTC. The chain joins TRBV6-4 to TRBJ2-1; 10 nucleotides match TRBD2. Germline loops: CDR1 MRHNA, CDR2 SNTAGT. This CDR3 region has 14 residues.

This clonotype was detected a few times. The chain links TRBV6-1 to TRBJ1-4; 8 bases match TRBD1. This CDR3 contains 15 residues. Losses at the gene ends were 6 bases for V and 4 bases for J; bases not matched to a gene: 7. Germline V gene data show CDR1 as MNHNS and CDR2 as SASEGT. CDR3 region: CASSRDRPYNEKLFF. As DNA, the CDR3 is TGTGCCAGCAGCAGGGACAGGCCTTATAATGAAAAACTGTTTTTT.

This clonotype was detected many times. The V gene is TRBV2, the J gene TRBJ1-5, with D unclear. Per the germline V gene, CDR1 is SNHLY and CDR2 is FYNNEI. The CDR3 has 14 amino acids. V was shortened by 7 bases and J by 4 bases, with 14 bases between the two germline ends. CDR3 in amino acids: CASKSREGNQPQHF. CDR3 DNA sequence: TGTGCCAGCAAAAGTAGGGAAGGAAATCAGCCCCAGCATTTT.

This clonotype was seen repeatedly, ten times or more. This may arise from a read error, as a much more abundant clone is one base away. V usage is TRBV7-3 and J usage is TRBJ2-3; 12 positions match TRBD2. Germline CDR1 reads SGHTA; CDR2 reads FQGTGA. Losses at the gene ends were 3 bases for V and 5 bases for J; bases not matched to a gene: 3. CDR3 size: 15 residues. The CDR3 DNA sequence: TGTGCCAGCAGCTTCGGACTAGCGGGAAAAGATACGCAGTATTTT. Protein: CASSFGLAGKDTQYF.

Ten or more counts support this clonotype. The CDR3 DNA sequence: TGTGCCAGCAGTGCGTCGGGACTAGCGGCGGACGAGCAGTACTTC. It is translated as CASSASGLAADEQYF. V is TRBV6-1 and J is TRBJ2-7, with 11 bases lining up with TRBD2. Germline values: CDR1 MNHNS, CDR2 SASEGT. The CDR3 consists of 15 residues. V trimming: 4 bases; J trimming: 5 bases; junction bases outside the gene matches: 7.

This clonotype appeared a single time. A much larger clone is a single base away; this may be a read error. The J gene is TRBJ2-7, the V gene TRBV12-3 or TRBV12-4; 7 bases line up with TRBD1. The CDR3 loop spans 13 amino acids. CDR3 sequence reads: CASSSTGPHEQHF. CDR3 bases: TGTGCCAGCAGTTCGACAGGGCCACACGAGCAGCACTTC.

The rearrangement uses TRBV12-5 and TRBJ2-1; 8 bases are a match to TRBD2. V dropped 9 bases and J dropped 4; count of bases not matched to a gene: 11. CDR3 size: 15 residues. Germline lookup yields CDR1 LGHNT and CDR2 FRNRAP. The CDR3 protein is CASIDPGLGYNEQFF. CDR3 nucleotide sequence: TGTGCTAGCATAGATCCGGGACTAGGATACAATGAGCAGTTCTTC.